The 13 T cell receptor beta chains given below trace back to one sample, sequenced in a study of blood T cell repertoires in COVID-19. The assay was immunoSEQ multiplex PCR, and TCRdb's table has in-frame clones only and misses some. The table shows about 230,000 clones, with 85% to 90% occurring only once. Sequenced sample: peripheral blood. Every receptor here comes from a man aged 45 to 65 with COVID-19, enrolled during active disease.

V gene TRBV19 combines with J gene TRBJ1-1, with 9 bases matching TRBD1. This CDR3 is built from 13 residues. Germline values: CDR1 LNHDA, CDR2 SQIVND (reference sequence). The V segment lost 4 bases and the J segment 4 bases; nucleotides outside the gene matches: 1. CDR3 in DNA: TGTGCCAGTAGTACGGACAGGGGCACTGAAGCTTTCTTT. Its protein is CASSTDRGTEAFF.

V usage is TRBV6-6 and J usage is TRBJ1-3; D not certain. Germline V CDR1 and CDR2: MNHNY, SVGAGI (reference sequence). The CDR3 contains 12 residues. Trimming stripped 11 bases from V and 0 bases from J, with 8 bases between. The CDR3 is CASLSSGNTIYF. Here the CDR3 DNA reads TGTGCCTCCCTGAGCTCTGGAAACACCATATATTTT.

V gene TRBV7-9 combines with J gene TRBJ2-1, with 14 bases aligning to TRBD2. Germline V lookup: CDR1 SEHNR, CDR2 FQNEAQ (reference sequence). Trimming removed 2 bases from V and 8 bases from J; junction bases left unmatched: 8. The CDR3 loop spans 17 amino acids. The CDR3 bases are TGTGCCAGCAGCTTACAACCGGGACTAGCGGGAGATGATGAGCAGTTCTTC. Amino acid sequence: CASSLQPGLAGDDEQFF.

The chain carries TRBV19 and TRBJ2-3, with unresolved D. Deletions cut 3 bases from V and 2 bases from J, with 6 bases between. There are 13 residues in the CDR3. The germline CDR1 and CDR2 sequences are LNHDA and SQIVND (reference sequence). This CDR3 is CASSIPPTDTQYF. The CDR3 region has the DNA TGTGCCAGTAGTATCCCTCCCACAGATACGCAGTATTTT.

The J gene is TRBJ2-7, the V gene TRBV7-9; 10 positions match TRBD2. The V gene's germline CDR1 is SEHNR and CDR2 FQNEAQ (reference sequence). CDR3 size: 15 residues. V trimming: 7 bases; J trimming: 0 bases; junction bases outside the gene matches: 6. CDR3 residues: CASTPLAGNSYEQYF. The CDR3 DNA reads as TGTGCCAGCACCCCACTAGCGGGAAACTCCTACGAGCAGTACTTC.

This clone was observed a handful of times. In DNA form, the CDR3 reads TGTGCCAGCAGCTTGGTCGGTGGAAACACCATATATTTT. This encodes CASSLVGGNTIYF. The rearrangement uses TRBV5-4 and TRBJ1-3, with no clear D. V was shortened by 0 bases and J by 3 bases, with 4 bases between the two germline ends. This CDR3 has 13 amino acids. CDR1 is SGHNT, CDR2 YYREEE, per germline (reference sequence).

The chain recombines TRBV10-1 with TRBJ2-2; 8 bases match TRBD2. CDR1 and CDR2 (germline): WNHNN, SYGVQD (reference sequence). CDR3 length: 14 amino acids. With 5 bases clipped from V and 6 bases from J, the junction kept 5 bases outside the gene matches. The CDR3 DNA sequence: TGCGCCAGCAGTTCGGGGGGGGTCCCCGGGGAGCTGTTTTTT. It specifies CASSSGGVPGELFF.

The rearrangement links TRBV7-3 to TRBJ2-7; D not resolved. CDR1 and CDR2 from the germline V gene are SGHTA and FQGTGA. The V end lost 2 bases, the J end lost 4 bases, and 12 bases lay between the germline ends. CDR3 length: 14 residues. The CDR3 DNA follows: TGTGCCAGCAGCTTAGGGCCAGAAGGATACGAGCAGTACTTC. Protein: CASSLGPEGYEQYF.

The chain employs TRBV7-9 and TRBJ1-1, with D perhaps matching TRBD1 (6 bases). CDR1 and CDR2 from the germline V gene are SEHNR and FQNEAQ (reference sequence). The CDR3 spans 14 residues. V was trimmed by 7 bases and J by 1 base, leaving 13 bases between them. Here the CDR3 reads CASNRQEENTEAFF. The CDR3 bases are TGTGCCAGCAACAGACAGGAAGAGAACACTGAAGCTTTCTTT.

The chain uses TRBV10-3 and TRBJ2-1; 16 bases are a match to TRBD2. The V gene's germline CDR1 is ENHRY and CDR2 SYGVKD. CDR3 size: 19 residues. Losses at the gene ends were 0 bases for V and 3 bases for J; bases not matched to a gene: 5. CDR3 residues: CAISESGTSGRALYNEQFF. The DNA of the CDR3 is TGTGCCATCAGTGAGTCGGGGACTAGCGGGAGGGCCCTCTACAATGAGCAGTTCTTC.

The chain links TRBV30 to TRBJ2-1; D not certain. Trimming pared 3 bases from V and 4 bases from J, leaving 7 bases between. Germline-derived CDR1 and CDR2 are GTSNPN and SVGIG (reference sequence). The CDR3 covers 12 residues. The CDR3 nucleotides are TGTGCCTGGAGGGAACAGTACAATGAGCAGTTCTTC. It codes for CAWREQYNEQFF.

The genes are TRBV2 and TRBJ2-5; TRBD2 agrees at 8 bases. Trimming at V came to 3 bases and at J to 5 bases, leaving 8 bases not matched to a gene. Germline CDR1 is SNHLY and CDR2 is FYNNEI. The CDR3 has 15 amino acids. The CDR3, as DNA: TGTGCCAGCAGTGATTTTGAGCGGGAGATGGAGACCCAGTACTTC. Translated: CASSDFEREMETQYF.

This chain uses TRBV7-6 with TRBJ2-7; D unclear. V lost 0 bases and J lost 6, with 12 bases in between. The germline V gene has CDR1 SGHVS and CDR2 FNYEAQ. The CDR3 sequence is 14 residues long. Written as DNA, the CDR3 is TGTGCCAGCAGCTTAGCGTACCCGGGTCGCGAGCAGTACTTC. This translates into CASSLAYPGREQYF.